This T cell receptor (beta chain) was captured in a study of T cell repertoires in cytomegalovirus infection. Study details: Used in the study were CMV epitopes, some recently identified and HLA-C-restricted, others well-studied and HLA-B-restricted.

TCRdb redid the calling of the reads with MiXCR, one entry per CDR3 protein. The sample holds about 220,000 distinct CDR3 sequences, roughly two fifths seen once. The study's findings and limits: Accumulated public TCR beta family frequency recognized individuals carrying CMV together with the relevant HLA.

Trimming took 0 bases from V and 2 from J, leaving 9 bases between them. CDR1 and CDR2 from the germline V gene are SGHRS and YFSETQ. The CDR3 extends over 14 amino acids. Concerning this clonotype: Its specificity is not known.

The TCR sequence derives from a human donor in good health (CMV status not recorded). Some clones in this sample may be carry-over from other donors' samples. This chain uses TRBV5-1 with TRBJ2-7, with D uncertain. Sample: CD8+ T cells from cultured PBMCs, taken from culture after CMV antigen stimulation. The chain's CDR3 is CASSLDLDAYEQYF. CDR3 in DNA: TGCGCCAGCAGCTTGGATTTGGACGCCTACGAGCAGTACTTC.